Following are 13 T cell receptor beta chains from one sample sequenced in a study of CD8+ T cells in alopecia areata. Treatment here: oral pan-JAK inhibitor, 5-10 mg twice daily. Extracted RNA was reverse transcribed, and the resulting cDNA served as sequencing template. Generated by immunoSEQ multiplex PCR, the TCRdb table keeps only in-frame clones and is missing some. Of tens of thousands of clones in the sample, 70% to 85% were seen once. The sample here was CD8+ T cells sorted from blood, taken between weeks 44 and 45, from a patient treated with tofacitinib. These TCRs come from a human donor with alopecia areata.

Concerning this clone: The same CDR3 also results from other DNA sequences found in this sample. The DNA of the CDR3 is TGTGCCTGGAGTGTAGGATACGAGCAGTACTTC. Its protein is CAWSVGYEQYF. The V and J genes are TRBV30 and TRBJ2-7; no clear D. The CDR3 is 11 residues long. The V end was cut by 0 bases, the J end by 4 bases, with 4 bases between. Germline CDR1 is GTSNPN and CDR2 is SVGIG (reference sequence).

The CDR3 nucleotides are TGTGCCACCAGCAGACCGGGACAGAACTATGGCTACACCTTC. As protein: CATSRPGQNYGYTF. The rearrangement links TRBV15 to TRBJ1-2; the match to TRBD1 covers 7 bases. V was clipped by 2 bases and J by 2 bases; unmatched bases: 2. Germline V gives CDR1 LNHNV, CDR2 YYDKDF (reference sequence). This CDR3 region has 14 residues.

V and J are TRBV30 and TRBJ1-2, with 7 bases that match TRBD1. The germline gives CDR1 GTSNPN, CDR2 SVGIG (reference sequence). Germline trimming cut 2 bases from V and 7 bases from J; bases unmatched to any gene: 7. The CDR3 totals 13 residues. The CDR3 bases are TGTGCCTGGAGTAGCGGACAGGCAGGTGGCTACACCTTC. It is translated as CAWSSGQAGGYTF.

As concerns this clone: No DNA is shown, since the ends of the CDR3 on it are uncertain; the CDR3 is the one TCRdb lists. The V and J genes are TRBV6-6 and TRBJ2-7; TRBD1 is the table's D call, not checked against the DNA. A total of 15 residues make up the CDR3, ends included. CDR1 is MNHNY, CDR2 SVGAGI, per germline (reference sequence). The CDR3 spells CASSYLSVAVDEQYF.

This clone was recorded a few times. The rearrangement links TRBV6-4 to TRBJ2-1; 10 bases line up with TRBD2. The CDR3 spans 15 residues. In germline, CDR1 is MRHNA, CDR2 SNTAGT. Trimming cost V 3 bases and J 6 bases; bases outside gene matches: 5. The CDR3 DNA is TGTGCCAGCAGTGATACTAGCGGGGCCTCCAATGAGCAGTTCTTC. This encodes CASSDTSGASNEQFF.

The CDR3 region has the DNA TGTGCCAGCAGCCCGCTTGGAGGACAGTACGAGCAGTACTTC. Encoded protein: CASSPLGGQYEQYF. This sequence joins TRBV9 and TRBJ2-7, with D possibly TRBD1 on 6 matching bases. V lost 4 bases, J lost 4 bases, and 15 bases lay in between. The germline V gene encodes CDR1 SGDLS and CDR2 YYNGEE. The CDR3 loop spans 14 amino acids. The complete variable domain, with remaining parts taken from reference TRBV9 and TRBJ2-7, reads DSGVTQTPKHLITATGQRVTLRCSPRSGDLSVYWYQQSLDQGLQFLIQYYNGEERAKGNILERFSAQQFPDLHSELNLSSLELGDSALYFCASSPLGGQYEQYFGPGTRLTVT.

The rearrangement links TRBV6-1 to TRBJ1-1, with 7 bases identical to TRBD1. Germline CDR1 and CDR2: MNHNS and SASEGT. V lost 7 bases to trimming and J lost 3 bases; unmatched junction nucleotides: 5. This CDR3 has 13 amino acids. CDR3 coding DNA: TGTGCCAGCAAGTTAGGGGGCCACACTGAAGCTTTCTTT. This gives the protein CASKLGGHTEAFF.

The count of this clone is one. A much larger clone lies one base from this, so it may be a read error. The chain has TRBV7-6 and TRBJ2-3; D call uncertain. The CDR3 length is 13 residues. CDR1 and CDR2 (germline): SGHVS, FNYEAQ. Trimming took 4 bases from V and 1 from J, leaving 6 bases between them. CDR3 DNA: TGTGCCAGCAGCTCCACAGGCACAGATACGCAGTATTTT. This codes for CASSSTGTDTQYF.

The rearrangement joins TRBV11-2 to TRBJ1-1; D perhaps matches TRBD1 (5 bases). The germline gives CDR1 SGHAT, CDR2 FQNNGV. Trimming cost V 2 bases and J 9 bases, with 19 bases left between them. There are 15 residues in the CDR3. The CDR3 DNA reads TGTGCCAGCAGCTTATCCGGGGGACGGGTGTTAAAAGCTTTCTTT. Residues: CASSLSGGRVLKAFF.

The V call is TRBV27, the J call TRBJ1-6; maybe TRBD1 (6 bases). The germline CDR1 and CDR2 sequences are MNHEY and SMNVEV (reference sequence). The CDR3 sequence is 13 residues long. V lost 2 bases, J lost 7 bases, and 6 bases lay in between. The CDR3: CASSLGQNSPLHF. The CDR3 bases are TGTGCCAGCAGTTTAGGACAGAATTCACCCCTCCACTTT.

This clone was found a few times. This chain links TRBV4-3 with TRBJ1-2; 9 bases fit TRBD1. CDR3 length: 17 residues. The germline V gene has CDR1 LGHNA and CDR2 YSLEER. The V and J ends lost 0 bases and 4 bases, in that order; junction bases with no gene match: 9. The CDR3 loop reads CASSQESTGDRVYGYTF. The CDR3 DNA reads as TGCGCCAGCAGCCAAGAGTCGACCGGGGACAGGGTCTATGGCTACACCTTC.

This rearrangement joins TRBV5-6 to TRBJ2-7; no firm D call. V was shortened by 2 bases and J by 3 bases, with 9 bases between the two germline ends. This CDR3 is built from 13 residues. Germline CDR1 is SGHDT and CDR2 is YYEEEE. In DNA, the CDR3 is TGTGCCAGCAGCTTTCCAAGTGGCTACGAGCAGTACTTC. This translates into CASSFPSGYEQYF.

The chain uses TRBV11-2 and TRBJ2-5; D gene unclear. The J call may be wrong; the DNA end is better matched by TRBJ2-7. There are 13 residues in the CDR3. CDR1 and CDR2 from the germline V gene are SGHAT and FQNNGV. The CDR3 nucleotides are TGTGCCAGCAGCCTAGGACCTCTCTACGAGCAGTACTTC. Residues: CASSLGPLYEQYF.